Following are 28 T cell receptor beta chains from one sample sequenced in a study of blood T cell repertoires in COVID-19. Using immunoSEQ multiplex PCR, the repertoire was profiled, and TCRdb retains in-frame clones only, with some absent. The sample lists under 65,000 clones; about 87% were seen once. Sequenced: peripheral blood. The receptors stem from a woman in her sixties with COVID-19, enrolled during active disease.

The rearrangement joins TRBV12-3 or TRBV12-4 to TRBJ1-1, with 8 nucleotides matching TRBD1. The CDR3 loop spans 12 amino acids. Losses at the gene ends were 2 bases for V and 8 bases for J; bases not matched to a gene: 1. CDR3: CASSLRDREAFF. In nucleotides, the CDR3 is TGTGCCAGCAGTTTAAGGGACAGGGAAGCTTTCTTT.

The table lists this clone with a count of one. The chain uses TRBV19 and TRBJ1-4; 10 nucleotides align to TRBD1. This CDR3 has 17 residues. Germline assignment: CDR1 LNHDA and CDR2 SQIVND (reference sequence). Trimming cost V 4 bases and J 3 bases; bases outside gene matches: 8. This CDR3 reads CASSRDRGLGSNEKLFF. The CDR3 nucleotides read TGTGCCAGTAGTAGAGACAGGGGGCTAGGGTCTAATGAAAAACTGTTTTTT.

CDR3 DNA sequence: TGTGCCACCAGAACAGGAGGGACAGCCTATGGCTACACCTTC. Translation: CATRTGGTAYGYTF. The V and J genes are TRBV6-5 and TRBJ1-2; 7 bases fit TRBD1. Germline V gene sequence: CDR1 MNHEY, CDR2 SVGAGI. V shed 10 bases and J 4 bases; nucleotides not matched to a gene: 12. The CDR3 extends over 14 amino acids.

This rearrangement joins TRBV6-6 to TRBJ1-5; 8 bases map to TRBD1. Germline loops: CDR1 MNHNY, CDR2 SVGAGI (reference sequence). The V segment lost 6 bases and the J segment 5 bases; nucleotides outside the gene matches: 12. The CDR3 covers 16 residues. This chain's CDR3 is CASRQGQGFYYQPQHF. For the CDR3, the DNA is TGTGCCAGCAGACAAGGACAGGGTTTTTATTATCAGCCCCAGCATTTT.

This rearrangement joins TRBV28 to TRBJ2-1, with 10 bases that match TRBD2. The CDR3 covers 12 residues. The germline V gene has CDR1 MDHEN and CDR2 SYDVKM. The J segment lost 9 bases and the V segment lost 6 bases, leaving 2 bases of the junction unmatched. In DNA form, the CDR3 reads TGTGCCAGCAGCTGGACTAGCGGTGAGCAGTTCTTC. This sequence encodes CASSWTSGEQFF.

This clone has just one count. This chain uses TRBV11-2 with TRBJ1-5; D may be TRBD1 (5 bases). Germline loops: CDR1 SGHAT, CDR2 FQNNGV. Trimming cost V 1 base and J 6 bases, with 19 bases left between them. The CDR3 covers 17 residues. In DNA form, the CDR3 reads TGTGCCAGCAGCTTAGCGCAGGGTAGATTTGTAGTTCAGCCCCAGCATTTT. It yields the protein CASSLAQGRFVVQPQHF.

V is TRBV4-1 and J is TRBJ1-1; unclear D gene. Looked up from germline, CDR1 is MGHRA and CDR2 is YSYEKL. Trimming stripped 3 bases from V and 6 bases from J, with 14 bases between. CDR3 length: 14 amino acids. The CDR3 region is CASSQTDGVAEAFF. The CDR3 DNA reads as TGCGCCAGCAGCCAGACCGACGGGGTCGCTGAAGCTTTCTTT.

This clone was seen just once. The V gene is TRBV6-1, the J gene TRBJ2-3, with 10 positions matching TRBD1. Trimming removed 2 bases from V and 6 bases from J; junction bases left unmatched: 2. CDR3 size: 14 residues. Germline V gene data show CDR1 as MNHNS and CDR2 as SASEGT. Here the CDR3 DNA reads TGTGCCAGCAGTGAACTGGGACAGGGGGATACGCAGTATTTT. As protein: CASSELGQGDTQYF.

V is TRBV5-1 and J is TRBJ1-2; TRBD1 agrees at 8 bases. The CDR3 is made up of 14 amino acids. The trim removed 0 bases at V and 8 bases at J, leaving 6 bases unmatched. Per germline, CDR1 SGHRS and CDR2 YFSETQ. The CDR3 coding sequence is TGCGCCAGCAGCTTGGCAGGACAGGGTTTCGGCTACACCTTC. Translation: CASSLAGQGFGYTF. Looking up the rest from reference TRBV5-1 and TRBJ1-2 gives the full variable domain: KAGVTQTPRYLIKTRGQQVTLSCSPISGHRSVSWYQQTPGQGLQFLFEYFSETQRNKGNFPGRFSGRQFSNSRSEMNVSTLELGDSALYLCASSLAGQGFGYTFGSGTRLTVV.

The CDR3 bases are TGCGCCAGCCGAACCGGGACAGGGGGTTTCAATGAGCAGTTCTTC. It codes for CASRTGTGGFNEQFF. The chain has TRBV4-1 and TRBJ2-1; TRBD1 agrees at 11 bases. Germline V CDR1 and CDR2: MGHRA, YSYEKL. This CDR3 comprises 15 residues. Unmatched junction bases numbered 9, after V lost 8 bases and J lost 6 bases.

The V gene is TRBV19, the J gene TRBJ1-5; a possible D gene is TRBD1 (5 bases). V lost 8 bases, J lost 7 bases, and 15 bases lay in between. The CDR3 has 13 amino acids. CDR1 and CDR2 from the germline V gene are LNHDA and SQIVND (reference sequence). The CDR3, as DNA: TGTGCCAGTTCGGAGCAGGGACTCCAGCCCCAGCATTTT. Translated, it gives CASSEQGLQPQHF.

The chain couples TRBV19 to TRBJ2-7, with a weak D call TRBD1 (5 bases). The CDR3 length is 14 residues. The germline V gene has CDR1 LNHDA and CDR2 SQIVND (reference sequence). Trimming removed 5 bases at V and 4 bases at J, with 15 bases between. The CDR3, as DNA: TGTGCCAGTAGTCGTGCGGAGACAGAGTACGAGCAGTACTTC. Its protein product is CASSRAETEYEQYF.

CDR3 in amino acids: CASSLGPPAGNTEAFF. The CDR3 DNA is TGTGCCAGCAGCTTAGGCCCACCCGCAGGGAACACTGAAGCTTTCTTT. V gene TRBV7-3 combines with J gene TRBJ1-1; D remains unclear. The germline V gene encodes CDR1 SGHTA and CDR2 FQGTGA. Trimming took 2 bases from V and 1 from J, leaving 14 bases between them. The CDR3 is 16 amino acids. Full variable domain (rest looked up from reference TRBV7-3 and TRBJ1-1): GAGVSQTPSNKVTEKGKYVELRCDPISGHTALYWYRQSLGQGPEFLIYFQGTGAADDSGLPNDRFFAVRPEGSVSTLKIQRTERGDSAVYLCASSLGPPAGNTEAFFGQGTRLTVV.

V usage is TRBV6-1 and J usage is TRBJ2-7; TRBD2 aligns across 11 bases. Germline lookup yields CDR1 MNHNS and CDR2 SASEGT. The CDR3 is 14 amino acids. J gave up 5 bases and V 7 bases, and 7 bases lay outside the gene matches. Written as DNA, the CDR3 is TGTGCCAGCACTATTAGCGGGAGGGGCCACGAGCAGTACTTC. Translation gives CASTISGRGHEQYF.

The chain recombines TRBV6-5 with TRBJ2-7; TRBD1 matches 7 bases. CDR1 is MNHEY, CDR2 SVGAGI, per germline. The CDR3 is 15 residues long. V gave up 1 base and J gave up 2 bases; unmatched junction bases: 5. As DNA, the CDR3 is TGTGCCAGCAGTTACTATAGGGGGCTAACCTACGAGCAGTACTTC. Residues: CASSYYRGLTYEQYF.

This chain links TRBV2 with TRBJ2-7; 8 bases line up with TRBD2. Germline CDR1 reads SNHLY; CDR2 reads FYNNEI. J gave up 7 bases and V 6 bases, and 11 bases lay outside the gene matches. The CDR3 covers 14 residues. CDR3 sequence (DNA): TGTGCCAGCAGACAGTCTAGCGGGCCGGGGGAGCAGTACTTC. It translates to CASRQSSGPGEQYF.

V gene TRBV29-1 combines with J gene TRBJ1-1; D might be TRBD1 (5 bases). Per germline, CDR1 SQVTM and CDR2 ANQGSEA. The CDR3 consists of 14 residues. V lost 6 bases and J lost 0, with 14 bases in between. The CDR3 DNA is TGCAGCGTCTCATTGGGGGGGATGAACACTGAAGCTTTCTTT. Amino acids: CSVSLGGMNTEAFF.

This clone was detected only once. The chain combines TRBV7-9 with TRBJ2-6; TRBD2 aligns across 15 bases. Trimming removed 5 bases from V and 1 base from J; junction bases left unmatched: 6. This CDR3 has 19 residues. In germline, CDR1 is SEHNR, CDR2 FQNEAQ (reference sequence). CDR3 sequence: CASSRGLAGGPSGANVLTF. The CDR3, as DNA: TGTGCCAGCAGCCGGGGACTAGCGGGAGGCCCGTCTGGGGCCAACGTCCTGACTTTC.

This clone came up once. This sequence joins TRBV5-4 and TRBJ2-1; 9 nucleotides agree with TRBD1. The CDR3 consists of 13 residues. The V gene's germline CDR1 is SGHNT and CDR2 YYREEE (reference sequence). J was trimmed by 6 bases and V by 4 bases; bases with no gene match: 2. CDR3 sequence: CASSKGQGNEQFF. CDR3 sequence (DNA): TGTGCCAGCAGCAAGGGACAGGGCAATGAGCAGTTCTTC.

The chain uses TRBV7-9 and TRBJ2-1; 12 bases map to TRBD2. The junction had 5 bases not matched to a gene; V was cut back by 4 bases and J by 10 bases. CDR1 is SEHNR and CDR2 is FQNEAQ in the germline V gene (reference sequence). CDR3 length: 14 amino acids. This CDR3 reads CASSSGLAGREQFF. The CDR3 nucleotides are TGTGCCAGCAGCTCGGGACTAGCGGGTCGGGAGCAGTTCTTC.

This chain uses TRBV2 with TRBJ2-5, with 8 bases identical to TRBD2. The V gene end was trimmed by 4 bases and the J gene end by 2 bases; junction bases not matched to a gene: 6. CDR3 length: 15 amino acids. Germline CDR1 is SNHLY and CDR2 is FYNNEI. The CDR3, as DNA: TGTGCCAGCAGTGCGGCTAGCGGGTATCAAGAGACCCAGTACTTC. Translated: CASSAASGYQETQYF.

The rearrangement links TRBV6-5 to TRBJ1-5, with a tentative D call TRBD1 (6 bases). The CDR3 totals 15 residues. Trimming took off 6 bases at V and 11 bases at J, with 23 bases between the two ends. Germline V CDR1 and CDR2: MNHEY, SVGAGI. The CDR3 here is CASREGGGSLWTQHF. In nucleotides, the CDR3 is TGTGCCAGCAGAGAGGGGGGGGGTTCACTATGGACCCAGCATTTT.

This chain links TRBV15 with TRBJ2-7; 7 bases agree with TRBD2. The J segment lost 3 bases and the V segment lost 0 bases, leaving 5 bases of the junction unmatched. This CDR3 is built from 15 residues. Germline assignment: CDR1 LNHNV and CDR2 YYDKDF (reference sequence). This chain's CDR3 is CATSRDRTGGYEQYF. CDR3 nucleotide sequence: TGTGCCACCAGCAGAGATCGAACGGGGGGCTACGAGCAGTACTTC.

This chain's CDR3 is CASSREPNYGYTF. CDR3 sequence (DNA): TGTGCCAGCAGCCGAGAACCTAACTATGGCTACACCTTC. This chain links TRBV11-2 with TRBJ1-2; D is unresolved. The CDR3 loop spans 13 amino acids. V gave up 5 bases and J gave up 0 bases, with 7 bases separating them. Germline V CDR1 and CDR2: SGHAT, FQNNGV.

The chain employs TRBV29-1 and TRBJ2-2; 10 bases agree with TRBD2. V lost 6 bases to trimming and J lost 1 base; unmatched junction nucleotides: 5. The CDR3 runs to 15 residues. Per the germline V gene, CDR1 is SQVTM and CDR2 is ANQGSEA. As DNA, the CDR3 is TGCAGCGTCCCCGTAGCGGGAGGGAACACCGGGGAGCTGTTTTTT. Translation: CSVPVAGGNTGELFF.

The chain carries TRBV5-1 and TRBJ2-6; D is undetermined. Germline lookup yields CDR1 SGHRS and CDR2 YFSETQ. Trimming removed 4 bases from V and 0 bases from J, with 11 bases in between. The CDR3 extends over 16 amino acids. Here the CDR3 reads CASSAALYSGANVLTF. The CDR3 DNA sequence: TGCGCCAGCAGCGCTGCACTGTACTCTGGGGCCAACGTCCTGACTTTC.

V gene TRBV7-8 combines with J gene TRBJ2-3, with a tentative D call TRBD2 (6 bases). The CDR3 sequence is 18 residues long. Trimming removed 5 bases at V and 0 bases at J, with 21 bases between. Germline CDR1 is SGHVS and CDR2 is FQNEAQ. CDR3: CASSPRWGLAESTDTQYF. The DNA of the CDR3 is TGTGCCAGCAGCCCGCGATGGGGGTTAGCGGAAAGCACAGATACGCAGTATTTT.

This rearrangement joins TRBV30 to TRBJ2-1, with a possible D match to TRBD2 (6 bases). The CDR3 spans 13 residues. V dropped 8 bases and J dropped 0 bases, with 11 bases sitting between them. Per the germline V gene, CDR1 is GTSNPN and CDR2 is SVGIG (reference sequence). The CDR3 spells CAGLANSYNEQFF. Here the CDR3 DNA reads TGTGCCGGGCTAGCGAACTCCTACAATGAGCAGTTCTTC.